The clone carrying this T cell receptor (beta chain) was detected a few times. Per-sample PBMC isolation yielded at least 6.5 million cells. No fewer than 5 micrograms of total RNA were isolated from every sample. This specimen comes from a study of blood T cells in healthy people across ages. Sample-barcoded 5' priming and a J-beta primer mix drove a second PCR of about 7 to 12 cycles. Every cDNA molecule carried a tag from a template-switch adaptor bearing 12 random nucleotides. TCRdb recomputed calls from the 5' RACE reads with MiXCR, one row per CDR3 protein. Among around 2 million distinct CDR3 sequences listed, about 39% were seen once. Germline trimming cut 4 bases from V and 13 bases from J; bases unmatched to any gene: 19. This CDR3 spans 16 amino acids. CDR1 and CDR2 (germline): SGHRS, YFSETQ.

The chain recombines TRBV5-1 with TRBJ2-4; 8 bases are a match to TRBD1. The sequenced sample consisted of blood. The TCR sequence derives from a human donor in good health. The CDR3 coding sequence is TGCGCCAGCAGCCCTTCGTACCAGGGGGCCGTGGGGGAGCAGTACTTC. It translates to CASSPSYQGAVGEQYF.